The clone carrying this T cell receptor (beta chain) has only a few counts. The sample originates from a study of early T cells in non-severe SARS-CoV-2 infection. The overall study: Unpaired chains resulted from sequencing bulk RNA of unsorted whole blood.

TCRdb reanalysed the 5' RACE reads using MiXCR and keeps one entry per CDR3 protein. The table includes 68,000 or so distinct CDR3 sequences, about 11% detected once. The sequenced sample was whole blood. The receptor was derived from an adult who was a healthcare worker with PCR-confirmed SARS-CoV-2 infection or an uninfected control (not recorded which).

CDR3 sequence: CASSQELAGVSTDTQYF. DNA for the CDR3: TGTGCCAGCAGCCAAGAACTAGCTGGGGTTAGCACAGATACGCAGTATTTT. This chain links TRBV3-1 with TRBJ2-3; D is perhaps TRBD2 (6 bases). The CDR3 contains 17 residues. From germline, CDR1 is LGHDT and CDR2 YNNKEL (reference sequence). The V gene lost 0 bases and the J gene lost 0 bases, with 13 bases spanning the gap.